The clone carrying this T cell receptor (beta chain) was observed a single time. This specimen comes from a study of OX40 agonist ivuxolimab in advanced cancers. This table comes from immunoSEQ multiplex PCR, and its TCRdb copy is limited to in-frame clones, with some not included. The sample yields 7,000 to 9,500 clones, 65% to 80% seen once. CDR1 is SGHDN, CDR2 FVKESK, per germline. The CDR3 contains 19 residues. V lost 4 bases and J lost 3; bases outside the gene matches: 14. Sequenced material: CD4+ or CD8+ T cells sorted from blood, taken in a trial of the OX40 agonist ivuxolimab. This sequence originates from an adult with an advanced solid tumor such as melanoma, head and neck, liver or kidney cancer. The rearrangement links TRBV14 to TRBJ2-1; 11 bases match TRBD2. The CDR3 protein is CASSLIAGGRVPGYNEQFF. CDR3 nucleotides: TGTGCCAGCAGCCTGATAGCGGGGGGGCGGGTCCCTGGCTACAATGAGCAGTTCTTC. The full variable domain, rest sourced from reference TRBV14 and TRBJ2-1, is EAGVTQFPSHSVIEKGQTVTLRCDPISGHDNLYWYRRVMGKEIKFLLHFVKESKQDESGMPNNRFLAERTGGTYSTLKVQPAELEDSGVYFCASSLIAGGRVPGYNEQFFGPGTRLTVL.